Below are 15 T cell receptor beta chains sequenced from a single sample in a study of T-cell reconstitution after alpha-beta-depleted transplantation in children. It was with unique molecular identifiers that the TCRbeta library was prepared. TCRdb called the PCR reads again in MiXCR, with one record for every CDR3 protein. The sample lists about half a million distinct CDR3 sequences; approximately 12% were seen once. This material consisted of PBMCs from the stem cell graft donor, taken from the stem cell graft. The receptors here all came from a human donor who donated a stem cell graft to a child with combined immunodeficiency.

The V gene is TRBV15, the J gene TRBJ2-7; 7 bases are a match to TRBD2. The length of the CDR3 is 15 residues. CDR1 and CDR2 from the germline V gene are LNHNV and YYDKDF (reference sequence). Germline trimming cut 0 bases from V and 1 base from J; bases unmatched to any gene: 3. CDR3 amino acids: CATSRDGEGSYEQYF. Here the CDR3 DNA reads TGTGCCACCAGCAGAGATGGGGAGGGTTCCTACGAGCAGTACTTC.

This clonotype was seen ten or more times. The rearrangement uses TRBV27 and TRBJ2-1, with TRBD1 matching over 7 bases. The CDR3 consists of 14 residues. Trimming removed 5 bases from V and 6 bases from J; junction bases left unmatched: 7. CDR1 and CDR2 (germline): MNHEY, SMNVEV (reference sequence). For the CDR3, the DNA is TGTGCCAGCAGTAGACAGGGACCTACCAATGAGCAGTTCTTC. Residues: CASSRQGPTNEQFF.

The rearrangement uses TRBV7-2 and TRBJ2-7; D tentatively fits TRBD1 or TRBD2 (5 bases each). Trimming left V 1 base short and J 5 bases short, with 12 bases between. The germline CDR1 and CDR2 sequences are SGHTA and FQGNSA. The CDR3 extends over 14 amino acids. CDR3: CASSLGGRLDEQYF. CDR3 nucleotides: TGTGCCAGCAGCTTAGGGGGGAGACTCGACGAGCAGTACTTC.

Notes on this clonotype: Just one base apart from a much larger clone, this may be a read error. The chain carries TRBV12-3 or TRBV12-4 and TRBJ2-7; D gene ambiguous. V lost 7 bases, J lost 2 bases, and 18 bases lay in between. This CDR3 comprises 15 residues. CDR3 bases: TGTGCCAGCAACTCTCCAGCGACATCCGCCTACGAGCAGTACTTC. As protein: CASNSPATSAYEQYF.

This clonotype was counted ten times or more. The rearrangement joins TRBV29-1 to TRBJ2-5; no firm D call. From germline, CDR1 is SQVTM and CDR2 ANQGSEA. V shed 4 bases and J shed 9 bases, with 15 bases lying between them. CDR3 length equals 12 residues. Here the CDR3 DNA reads TGCAGCGTTGCAACCCCCACCAAGGCCCAGTACTTC. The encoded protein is CSVATPTKAQYF.

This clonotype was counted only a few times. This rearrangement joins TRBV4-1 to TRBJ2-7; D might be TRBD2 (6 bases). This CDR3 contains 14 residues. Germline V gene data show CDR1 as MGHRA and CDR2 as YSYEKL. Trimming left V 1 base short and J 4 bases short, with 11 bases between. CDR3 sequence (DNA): TGCGCCAGCAGCCAAGGGGAGGTCCTATACGAGCAGTACTTC. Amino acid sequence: CASSQGEVLYEQYF.

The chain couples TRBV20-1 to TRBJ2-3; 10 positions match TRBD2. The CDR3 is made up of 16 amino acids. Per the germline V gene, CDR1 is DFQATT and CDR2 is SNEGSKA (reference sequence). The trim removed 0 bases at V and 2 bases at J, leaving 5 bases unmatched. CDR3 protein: CSARDPAGGPTDTQYF. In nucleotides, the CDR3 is TGCAGTGCTAGAGATCCAGCGGGAGGGCCCACAGATACGCAGTATTTT.

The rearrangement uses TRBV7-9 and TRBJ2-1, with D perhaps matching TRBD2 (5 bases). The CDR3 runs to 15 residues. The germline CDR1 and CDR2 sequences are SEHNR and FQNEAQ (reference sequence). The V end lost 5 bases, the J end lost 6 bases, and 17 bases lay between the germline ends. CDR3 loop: CASSQRARLSNEQFF. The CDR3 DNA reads TGTGCCAGCAGCCAGAGGGCAAGGTTGAGCAATGAGCAGTTCTTC.

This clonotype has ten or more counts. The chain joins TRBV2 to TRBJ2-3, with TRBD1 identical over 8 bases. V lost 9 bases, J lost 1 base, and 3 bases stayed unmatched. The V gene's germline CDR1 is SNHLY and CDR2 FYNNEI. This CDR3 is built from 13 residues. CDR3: CARTGVGTDTQYF. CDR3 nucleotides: TGTGCCAGGACAGGGGTCGGCACAGATACGCAGTATTTT.

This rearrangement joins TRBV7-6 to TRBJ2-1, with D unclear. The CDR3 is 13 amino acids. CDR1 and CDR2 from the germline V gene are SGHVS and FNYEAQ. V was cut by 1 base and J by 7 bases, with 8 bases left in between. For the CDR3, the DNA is TGTGCCAGCAGCTTAGTCTCCCTTAATGAGCAGTTCTTC. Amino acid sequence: CASSLVSLNEQFF.

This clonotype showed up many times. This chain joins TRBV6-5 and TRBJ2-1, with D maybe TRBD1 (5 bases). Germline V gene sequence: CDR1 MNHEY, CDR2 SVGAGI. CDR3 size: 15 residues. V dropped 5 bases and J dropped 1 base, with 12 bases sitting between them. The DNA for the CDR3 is TGTGCCAGCAGTATCAGGGATCCGTCCTACAATGAGCAGTTCTTC. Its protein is CASSIRDPSYNEQFF.

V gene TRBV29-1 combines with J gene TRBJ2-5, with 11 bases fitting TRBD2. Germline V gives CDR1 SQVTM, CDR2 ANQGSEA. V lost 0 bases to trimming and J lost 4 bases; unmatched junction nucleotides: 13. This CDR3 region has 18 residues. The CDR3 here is CSVEDWGVASGGLETQYF. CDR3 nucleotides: TGCAGCGTTGAAGATTGGGGGGTGGCTAGCGGGGGGCTAGAGACCCAGTACTTC.

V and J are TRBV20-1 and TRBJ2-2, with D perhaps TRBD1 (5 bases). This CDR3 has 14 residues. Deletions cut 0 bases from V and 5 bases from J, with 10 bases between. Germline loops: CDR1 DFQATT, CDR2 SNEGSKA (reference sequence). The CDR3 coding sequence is TGCAGTGCTAGAGATAGGGGCATGACCGGGGAGCTGTTTTTT. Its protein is CSARDRGMTGELFF.

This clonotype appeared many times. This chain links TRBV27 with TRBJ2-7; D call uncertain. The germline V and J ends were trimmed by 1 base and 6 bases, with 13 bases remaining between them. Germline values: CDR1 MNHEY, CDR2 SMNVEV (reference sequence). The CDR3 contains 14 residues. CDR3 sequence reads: CASSLLQPVGEQYF. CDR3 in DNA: TGTGCCAGCAGTTTATTGCAGCCGGTGGGCGAGCAGTACTTC.

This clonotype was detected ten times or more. CDR3 nucleotide sequence: TGTGCCAGCAGACCCGGGACTAGCTTCAATTACGAGCAGTACTTC. Residues: CASRPGTSFNYEQYF. This chain uses TRBV12-3 or TRBV12-4 with TRBJ2-7; 9 bases are a match to TRBD2. Unmatched junction bases numbered 10, after V lost 6 bases and J lost 4 bases. The CDR3 is made up of 15 amino acids.